This paragraph covers one TCR beta chain sequence. The sample is drawn from a study of identifying expanded T cells in peripheral blood. Produced via immunoSEQ multiplex PCR; TCRdb's table is partial and in-frame only. The sample comprises under 130,000 clones, roughly 90% of which are singletons, and roughly 17% rests with the top ten. Germline V CDR1 and CDR2: SGHNT, YYREEE (reference sequence). V lost 10 bases, J lost 4 bases, and 7 bases stayed unmatched. The CDR3 contains 13 residues. The genes are TRBV5-4 and TRBJ1-5; 8 nucleotides match TRBD1. This TCR derives from a person aged 18 to 70 in good health. Input material: blood. The CDR3 nucleotides are TGTGCCTTGGACAGGGTACAGAATCAGCCCCAGCATTTT. Residues: CALDRVQNQPQHF. Full variable domain (missing parts from reference TRBV5-4 and TRBJ1-5): ETGVTQSPTHLIKTRGQQVTLRCSSQSGHNTVSWYQQALGQGPQFIFQYYREEENGRGNFPPRFSGLQFPNYSSELNVNALELDDSALYLCALDRVQNQPQHFGDGTRLSIL.